This record covers a single TCR beta chain. This record comes from a study of cytomegalovirus exposure and HLA in healthy donors. PCR employed 60 Vbeta and 13 Jbeta primers. Original handling: As a later analysis found, there were 82 million or so unique TCR beta chains, of which roughly 11 million were shared. Clones were sequenced by immunoSEQ multiplex PCR, and TCRdb holds only the in-frame ones, with some missing. V and J calls and clone size come straight from that table; D and trimming were deduced from the DNA. Of 150,000 or so clones listed, about 80% are singletons. Germline V lookup: CDR1 MDHEN, CDR2 SYDVKM. V lost 3 bases, J lost 5 bases, and 14 bases lay in between. This CDR3 is built from 14 residues.

Sequencing was performed on PBMCs. The sequence was collected from a woman between 40 and 55 years old in good health and CMV-seronegative. The chain carries TRBV28 and TRBJ2-7; possibly TRBD2 for D (6 bases). The CDR3 DNA sequence: TGTGCCAGCAGTTTCTACGGGAGCAGGAACGAGCAGTACTTC. Amino acid sequence: CASSFYGSRNEQYF.